Following are 32 T cell receptor beta chains from one sample sequenced in a study of identical twins. TCRdb re-called the 5' RACE reads through MiXCR, storing one row per CDR3 protein. The data hold 690,000 or so distinct CDR3 sequences, with 8% to 9% observed a single time. This sample also belongs to another study, concerning yellow fever vaccine responses in identical twins.

The sequenced sample consisted of PBMCs. The receptor set was obtained from a woman between 18 and 29 years old in good health.

The chain combines TRBV20-1 with TRBJ2-5; 11 nucleotides line up with TRBD2. CDR3 size: 14 residues. Germline V gives CDR1 DFQATT, CDR2 SNEGSKA (reference sequence). The ends lost 6 bases at V and 5 bases at J; junction bases unmatched: 8. In DNA form, the CDR3 reads TGCAGTGCACCAACTAGCGGGAGAAGGGAGACCCAGTACTTC. The encoded protein is CSAPTSGRRETQYF.

The genes are TRBV11-2 and TRBJ2-1, with TRBD2 identical over 8 bases. Per the germline V gene, CDR1 is SGHAT and CDR2 is FQNNGV. The trim removed 0 bases at V and 3 bases at J, leaving 1 base unmatched. This CDR3 region has 15 residues. CDR3 coding DNA: TGTGCCAGCAGCTTAGAGGGACTAGACTACAATGAGCAGTTCTTC. This codes for CASSLEGLDYNEQFF. Full variable domain (rest looked up from reference TRBV11-2 and TRBJ2-1): EAGVAQSPRYKIIEKRQSVAFWCNPISGHATLYWYQQILGQGPKLLIQFQNNGVVDDSQLPKDRFSAERLKGVDSTLKIQPAKLEDSAVYLCASSLEGLDYNEQFFGPGTRLTVL.

At least ten counts were recorded for this clonotype. V gene TRBV7-9 combines with J gene TRBJ2-6; 10 bases align to TRBD1. CDR3 length equals 17 residues. Per germline, CDR1 SEHNR and CDR2 FQNEAQ (reference sequence). J was trimmed by 1 base and V by 7 bases; bases with no gene match: 7. The CDR3 nucleotides read TGTGCCAGCAACGGGGACAGGGGTCTATCTGGGGCCAACGTCCTGACTTTC. This translates into CASNGDRGLSGANVLTF.

This clonotype was counted between two and nine times. This rearrangement joins TRBV7-9 to TRBJ1-2; D is uncertain. Germline-derived CDR1 and CDR2 are SEHNR and FQNEAQ (reference sequence). The CDR3 is 15 residues long. The V and J ends lost 5 bases and 7 bases respectively, with 20 bases between them. The CDR3, as DNA: TGTGCCAGCAGCCCCCCGGTTGGTGAAGAATTTGGCTACACCTTC. It encodes CASSPPVGEEFGYTF.

The CDR3 nucleotides read TGCGCCAGCAGCCAAGATGTGGTCGGAGGCTACGAGCAGTACTTC. Translating gives CASSQDVVGGYEQYF. The rearrangement uses TRBV4-3 and TRBJ2-7, with D possibly being TRBD2 (5 bases). Between the trimmed V and J ends, which lost 0 bases and 3 bases, there was a span of 12 bases. Germline V gives CDR1 LGHNA, CDR2 YSLEER. The length of the CDR3 is 15 residues.

The sample holds many counts of this clonotype. The J gene is TRBJ2-1, the V gene TRBV20-1; 11 nucleotides agree with TRBD2. The CDR3 contains 13 residues. The germline V gene encodes CDR1 DFQATT and CDR2 SNEGSKA (reference sequence). The V segment lost 6 bases and the J segment 2 bases; nucleotides outside the gene matches: 0. CDR3 bases: TGCAGTGCGACTAGCGGGACCTACAATGAGCAGTTCTTC. This codes for CSATSGTYNEQFF.

CDR3 protein: CASAKTASGRAKYF. The CDR3 DNA is TGCGCCAGCGCAAAAACAGCGAGCGGGAGGGCGAAGTACTTC. The J gene is TRBJ2-7, the V gene TRBV5-1; 10 positions agree with TRBD2. In germline, CDR1 is SGHRS, CDR2 YFSETQ. The CDR3 is 14 residues long. Trimming at V came to 7 bases and at J to 11 bases, leaving 15 bases not matched to a gene.

The chain employs TRBV28 and TRBJ2-7, with 12 bases matching TRBD1. V shed 5 bases, J shed 5 bases, and the junction held 7 bases outside the gene matches. This CDR3 has 15 residues. The V gene's germline CDR1 is MDHEN and CDR2 SYDVKM. The CDR3 nucleotides are TGTGCCAGCAGTGAGTCCGGGACAGGGGGCCACGAGCAGTACTTC. Its translation: CASSESGTGGHEQYF.

This clonotype has ten or more counts. The gene calls are TRBV5-1 and TRBJ1-2; 12 nucleotides line up with TRBD1. V was pared by 4 bases and J by 3 bases, with 10 bases of the junction left unmatched. CDR1 SGHRS and CDR2 YFSETQ come from the germline V gene. The CDR3 loop spans 17 amino acids. CDR3: CASSQPGQGARDYGYTF. DNA for the CDR3: TGCGCCAGCAGCCAGCCGGGACAGGGGGCGCGGGACTATGGCTACACCTTC.

This clonotype occurred a few times. The chain recombines TRBV20-1 with TRBJ2-7; tentatively, D is TRBD2 (5 bases). Trimming cost V 1 base and J 3 bases, with 13 bases left between them. Germline V CDR1 and CDR2: DFQATT, SNEGSKA (reference sequence). The CDR3 length is 14 residues. CDR3 DNA: TGCAGTGCTAGAGTGGTGGCGGAGGACTACGAGCAGTACTTC. Translation: CSARVVAEDYEQYF.

Only a few counts were recorded for this clonotype. The chain couples TRBV6-1 to TRBJ2-6; no firm D call. The length of the CDR3 is 16 residues. The V gene lost 3 bases and the J gene lost 2 bases, with 11 bases spanning the gap. The germline V gene has CDR1 MNHNS and CDR2 SASEGT. The CDR3 nucleotides read TGTGCCAGCAGTGAGGGTCCGGTGACTGGGGCCAACGTCCTGACTTTC. Translating it yields CASSEGPVTGANVLTF.

This clonotype was seen a handful of times. The CDR3 reads CASSQTSDQPQHF. The CDR3 DNA sequence: TGTGCCAGCAGTCAGACGTCGGATCAGCCCCAGCATTTT. This chain joins TRBV6-5 and TRBJ1-5, with D unclear. The CDR3 sequence is 13 residues long. Germline-derived CDR1 and CDR2 are MNHEY and SVGAGI. The V gene lost 5 bases and the J gene lost 5 bases, with 10 bases spanning the gap.

This clonotype was counted at least ten times. The chain has TRBV5-1 and TRBJ2-2, with D hard to call. The germline gives CDR1 SGHRS, CDR2 YFSETQ. Between the trimmed V and J ends, which lost 3 bases and 1 base, there was a span of 16 bases. This CDR3 has 17 amino acids. The DNA of the CDR3 is TGCGCCAGCAGCTCCTACCTGACCGGGCTGAACACCGGGGAGCTGTTTTTT. Translated, it gives CASSSYLTGLNTGELFF.

This clonotype occurred many times. The V call is TRBV7-2, the J call TRBJ1-1, with D possibly TRBD1 on 5 matching bases. Germline V gene data show CDR1 as SGHTA and CDR2 as FQGNSA. V dropped 1 base and J dropped 4 bases, with 13 bases sitting between them. This CDR3 has 15 residues. CDR3 in DNA: TGTGCCAGCAGCTTAGTACCAGGGAGTGGCACTGAAGCTTTCTTT. Its protein product is CASSLVPGSGTEAFF.

This clonotype has ten or more counts. The chain combines TRBV11-2 with TRBJ2-3; 11 bases agree with TRBD1. Germline V lookup: CDR1 SGHAT, CDR2 FQNNGV. This CDR3 is built from 16 residues. J gave up 7 bases and V 2 bases, and 8 bases lay outside the gene matches. CDR3 region: CASSLFPGQGANTQYF. DNA of the CDR3: TGTGCCAGCAGCTTATTCCCAGGACAGGGGGCAAATACGCAGTATTTT.

Worth noting for this clonotype: A much larger clone differs from this one at a single base, so this may be a read error. The genes are TRBV5-1 and TRBJ1-1; TRBD1 aligns across 10 bases. Germline V CDR1 and CDR2: SGHRS, YFSETQ. This CDR3 is built from 18 residues. V lost 6 bases, J lost 1 base, and 15 bases stayed unmatched. CDR3 DNA sequence: TGCGCCAGCACCCGGGACAGGGGCCTTCAGCACCCGAACACTGAAGCTTTCTTT. The encoded protein is CASTRDRGLQHPNTEAFF.

This clonotype was recorded many times. The rearrangement uses TRBV5-1 and TRBJ2-3; TRBD1 matches 12 bases. CDR3 length: 22 amino acids. With 4 bases clipped from V and 4 bases from J, the junction kept 25 bases outside the gene matches. Germline V gene sequence: CDR1 SGHRS, CDR2 YFSETQ. This CDR3 reads CASSTPGQGAGRGLASSDTQYF. For the CDR3, the DNA is TGCGCCAGCAGCACACCGGGACAGGGGGCTGGTCGGGGACTAGCTTCTTCAGATACGCAGTATTTT.

The rearrangement uses TRBV28 and TRBJ2-1; D may be TRBD2 (6 bases). V lost 7 bases to trimming and J lost 4 bases, with 11 bases between them. The CDR3 is 13 amino acids. The germline V gene encodes CDR1 MDHEN and CDR2 SYDVKM. The CDR3 loop is CASTLGGYNEQFF. The CDR3 nucleotides read TGTGCCAGCACCTTGGGGGGATACAATGAGCAGTTCTTC.

This clonotype was detected only a few times. The chain combines TRBV12-3 or TRBV12-4 with TRBJ2-2; maybe TRBD2 (5 bases). This CDR3 has 14 amino acids. Trimming cost V 6 bases and J 4 bases, with 12 bases left between them. Here the CDR3 reads CASSNVAGTGELFF. The CDR3 nucleotides are TGTGCCAGCAGCAACGTGGCGGGCACCGGGGAGCTGTTTTTT.

This clonotype was counted ten times or more. V usage is TRBV5-1 and J usage is TRBJ2-5; 8 positions match TRBD2. Trimming removed 4 bases from V and 1 base from J; junction bases left unmatched: 3. Germline CDR1 SGHRS, CDR2 YFSETQ. This CDR3 is built from 14 residues. The CDR3 loop is CASSVTSGQETQYF. The CDR3 coding sequence is TGCGCCAGCAGCGTCACTAGCGGCCAAGAGACCCAGTACTTC.

This clonotype was observed at least ten times. The chain uses TRBV7-2 and TRBJ1-5, with 8 bases aligning to TRBD1. This CDR3 is 15 amino acids long. J lost 1 base, V lost 6 bases, and 5 bases had no gene match. Per germline, CDR1 SGHTA and CDR2 FQGNSA. The CDR3 sequence is CASSFGQGSNQPQHF. CDR3 in DNA: TGTGCCAGCAGTTTCGGACAGGGAAGCAATCAGCCCCAGCATTTT. Complete variable domain (other parts from reference TRBV7-2 and TRBJ1-5): GAGVSQSPSNKVTEKGKDVELRCDPISGHTALYWYRQSLGQGLEFLIYFQGNSAPDKSGLPSDRFSAERTGGSVSTLTIQRTQQEDSAVYLCASSFGQGSNQPQHFGDGTRLSIL.

The rearrangement links TRBV18 to TRBJ1-1; a weak D match, TRBD1 (5 bases). In germline, CDR1 is KGHSH, CDR2 LQKENI. The CDR3 runs to 17 residues. The germline V and J ends were trimmed by 4 bases and 4 bases, with 22 bases remaining between them. CDR3 sequence reads: CASSQKLAGSIGTEAFF. CDR3 in DNA: TGTGCCAGCTCACAAAAGTTGGCAGGGTCAATTGGCACTGAAGCTTTCTTT. Variable domain in full (rest from reference TRBV18 and TRBJ1-1): NAGVMQNPRHLVRRRGQEARLRCSPMKGHSHVYWYRQLPEEGLKFMVYLQKENIIDESGMPKERFSAEFPKEGPSILRIQQVVRGDSAAYFCASSQKLAGSIGTEAFFGQGTRLTVV.

This clonotype was seen more than once but under ten times. V and J are TRBV27 and TRBJ2-2; D ambiguous. This CDR3 region has 13 residues. The V end lost 3 bases, the J end lost 5 bases, and 7 bases lay between the germline ends. CDR1 is MNHEY and CDR2 is SMNVEV in the germline V gene (reference sequence). This chain's CDR3 is CASSFHETGELFF. DNA for the CDR3: TGTGCCAGCAGTTTCCACGAAACCGGGGAGCTGTTTTTT.

This chain links TRBV28 with TRBJ1-5, with a weak D call TRBD1 (5 bases). V shed 6 bases and J shed 0 bases, with 15 bases lying between them. The CDR3 is made up of 16 amino acids. CDR1 and CDR2 (germline): MDHEN, SYDVKM. The CDR3 region is CASRIQKGLSNQPQHF. Written as DNA, the CDR3 is TGTGCCAGCAGAATTCAAAAGGGGCTTAGCAATCAGCCCCAGCATTTT. Full variable domain (missing parts from reference TRBV28 and TRBJ1-5): DVKVTQSSRYLVKRTGEKVFLECVQDMDHENMFWYRQDPGLGLRLIYFSYDVKMKEKGDIPEGYSVSREKKERFSLILESASTNQTSMYLCASRIQKGLSNQPQHFGDGTRLSIL.

The CDR3 coding sequence is TGCAGCGTGGGACATGCCGGGGAGCAGTACTTC. Translating gives CSVGHAGEQYF. This chain uses TRBV29-1 with TRBJ2-7; D perhaps matches TRBD1 (6 bases). The CDR3 is made up of 11 amino acids. Per germline, CDR1 SQVTM and CDR2 ANQGSEA. The V end was cut by 6 bases, the J end by 7 bases, with 13 bases between.

V is TRBV2 and J is TRBJ2-7; no clear D gene. The length of the CDR3 is 12 residues. Trimming removed 4 bases at V and 5 bases at J, with 9 bases between. In germline, CDR1 is SNHLY, CDR2 FYNNEI. CDR3 in DNA: TGTGCCAGCAGTGCTTGGGTCAACGAGCAGTACTTC. Its translation: CASSAWVNEQYF.

J is TRBJ2-7 and V is TRBV5-1; D is possibly TRBD2 (6 bases). Germline CDR1 and CDR2: SGHRS and YFSETQ. This CDR3 has 15 amino acids. V was cut by 4 bases and J by 3 bases, with 17 bases left in between. For the CDR3, the DNA is TGCGCCAGCAGCCCGAACCCGGGACTTAGCTACGAGCAGTACTTC. It translates to CASSPNPGLSYEQYF.

The V call is TRBV20-1, the J call TRBJ2-6; 8 nucleotides line up with TRBD1. CDR1 and CDR2 from the germline V gene are DFQATT and SNEGSKA (reference sequence). V was pared by 3 bases and J by 3 bases, with 4 bases of the junction left unmatched. This CDR3 region has 15 residues. Written as DNA, the CDR3 is TGCAGTGCTAGGAGGACAGGGAGTGGGGCCAACGTCCTGACTTTC. Encoded protein: CSARRTGSGANVLTF.

Only a few counts were recorded for this clonotype. The rearrangement uses TRBV6-1 and TRBJ2-7; maybe TRBD2 (5 bases). The CDR3 has 13 amino acids. V was cut by 7 bases and J by 7 bases, with 17 bases left in between. Germline CDR1 and CDR2: MNHNS and SASEGT. The CDR3 sequence: CASTSAAPGEQYF. The CDR3 coding sequence is TGTGCCAGCACCTCGGCGGCCCCGGGGGAGCAGTACTTC.

This clonotype was detected only a few times. This chain uses TRBV4-3 with TRBJ2-7; TRBD1 matches at 8 bases. V lost 3 bases to trimming and J lost 4 bases; unmatched junction nucleotides: 8. Germline values: CDR1 LGHNA, CDR2 YSLEER. The CDR3 spans 15 residues. CDR3 in amino acids: CASSQNLGQGYEQYF. CDR3 coding DNA: TGCGCCAGCAGCCAGAACCTTGGACAGGGTTACGAGCAGTACTTC.

This clonotype showed up just a few times. V is TRBV20-1 and J is TRBJ2-7, with D possibly TRBD2 on 5 matching bases. CDR1 DFQATT and CDR2 SNEGSKA come from the germline V gene (reference sequence). The ends were cut back, 5 bases at V and 5 bases at J, with 16 bases in the middle. The CDR3 runs 13 residues. CDR3 protein: CSAPRGVPHEQYF. The CDR3 DNA is TGCAGTGCTCCTCGGGGTGTTCCCCACGAGCAGTACTTC.

The rearrangement links TRBV30 to TRBJ1-1, with D possibly matching TRBD1 (5 bases). The germline V gene encodes CDR1 GTSNPN and CDR2 SVGIG (reference sequence). The length of the CDR3 is 13 residues. V lost 5 bases and J lost 0, with 10 bases in between. DNA for the CDR3: TGTGCCTGGTGTCGACAGATGAACACTGAAGCTTTCTTT. This sequence encodes CAWCRQMNTEAFF.